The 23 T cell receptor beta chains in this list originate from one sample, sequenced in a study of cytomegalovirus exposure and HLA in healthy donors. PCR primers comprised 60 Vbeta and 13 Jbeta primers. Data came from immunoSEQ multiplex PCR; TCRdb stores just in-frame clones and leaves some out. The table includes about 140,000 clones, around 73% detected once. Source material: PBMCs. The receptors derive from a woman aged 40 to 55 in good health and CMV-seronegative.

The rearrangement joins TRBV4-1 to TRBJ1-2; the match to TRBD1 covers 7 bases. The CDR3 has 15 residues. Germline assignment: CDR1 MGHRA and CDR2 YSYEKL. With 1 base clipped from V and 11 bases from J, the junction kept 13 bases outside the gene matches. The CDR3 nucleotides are TGCGCCAGCAGCCAAGTAAATACCGGGACAGCGGGTTACACCTTC. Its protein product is CASSQVNTGTAGYTF.

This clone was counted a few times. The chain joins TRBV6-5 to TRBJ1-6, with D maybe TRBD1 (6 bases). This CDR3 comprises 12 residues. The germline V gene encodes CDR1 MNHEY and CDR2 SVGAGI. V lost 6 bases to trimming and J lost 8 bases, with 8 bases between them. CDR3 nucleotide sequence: TGTGCCAGCAGATCAGGGGATTCACCCCTCCACTTT. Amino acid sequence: CASRSGDSPLHF.

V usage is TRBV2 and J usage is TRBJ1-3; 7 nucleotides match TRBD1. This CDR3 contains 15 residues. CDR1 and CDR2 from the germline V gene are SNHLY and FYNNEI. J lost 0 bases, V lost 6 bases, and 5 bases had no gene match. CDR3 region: CASRQGTSSGNTIYF. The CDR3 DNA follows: TGTGCCAGCAGACAGGGGACGAGCTCTGGAAACACCATATATTTT.

The CDR3 protein is CASSPPGMNTEAFF. Written as DNA, the CDR3 is TGTGCCAGCAGCCCCCCAGGGATGAACACTGAAGCTTTCTTT. This chain joins TRBV7-9 and TRBJ1-1; possible D gene TRBD1, 5 bases. The CDR3 contains 14 residues. Germline V gene sequence: CDR1 SEHNR, CDR2 FQNEAQ (reference sequence). Trimming stripped 5 bases from V and 0 bases from J, with 10 bases between.

The CDR3 coding sequence is TGTGCCAGCAGCCCGAGCGACCCCCCGGATCAGTATTTT. Its translation is CASSPSDPPDQYF. This sequence joins TRBV13 and TRBJ2-3; D remains ambiguous. The CDR3 runs 13 residues. Trimming removed 5 bases from V and 12 bases from J, with 18 bases in between. The germline V gene has CDR1 PRHDT and CDR2 FYEKMQ (reference sequence).

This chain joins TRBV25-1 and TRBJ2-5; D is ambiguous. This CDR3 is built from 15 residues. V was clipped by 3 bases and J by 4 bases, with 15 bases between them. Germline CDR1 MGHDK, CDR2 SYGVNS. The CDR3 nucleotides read TGTGCCAGCAGTGAGGTCGGCAGCCTAGGAGAGACCCAGTACTTC. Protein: CASSEVGSLGETQYF.

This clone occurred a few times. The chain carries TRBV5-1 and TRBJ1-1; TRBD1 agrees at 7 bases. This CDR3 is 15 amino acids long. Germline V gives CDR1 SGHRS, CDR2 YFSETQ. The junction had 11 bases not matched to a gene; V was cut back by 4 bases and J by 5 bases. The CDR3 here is CASSRDSLTGTEAFF. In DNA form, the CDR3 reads TGCGCCAGCAGCCGGGACAGTTTGACGGGAACTGAAGCTTTCTTT.

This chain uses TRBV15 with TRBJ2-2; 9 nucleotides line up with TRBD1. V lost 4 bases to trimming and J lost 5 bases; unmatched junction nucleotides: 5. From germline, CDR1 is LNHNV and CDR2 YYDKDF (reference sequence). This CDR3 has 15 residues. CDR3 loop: CATSKGTGFTGELFF. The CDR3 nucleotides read TGTGCCACCAGCAAAGGGACAGGGTTTACCGGGGAGCTGTTTTTT.

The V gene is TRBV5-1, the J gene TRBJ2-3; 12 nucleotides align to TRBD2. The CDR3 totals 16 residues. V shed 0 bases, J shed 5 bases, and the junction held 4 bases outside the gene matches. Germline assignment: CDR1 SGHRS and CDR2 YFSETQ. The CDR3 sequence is CASSLGLAGAGDTQYF. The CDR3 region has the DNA TGCGCCAGCAGCTTGGGACTAGCGGGGGCGGGAGATACGCAGTATTTT.

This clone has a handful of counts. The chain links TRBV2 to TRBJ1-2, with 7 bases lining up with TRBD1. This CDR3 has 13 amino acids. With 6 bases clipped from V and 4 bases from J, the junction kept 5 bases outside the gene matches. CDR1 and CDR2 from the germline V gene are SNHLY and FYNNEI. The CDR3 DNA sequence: TGTGCCAGCAGAGGGGACAGCCTCTATGGCTACACCTTC. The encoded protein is CASRGDSLYGYTF. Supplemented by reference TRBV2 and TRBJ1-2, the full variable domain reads EPEVTQTPSHQVTQMGQEVILRCVPISNHLYFYWYRQILGQKVEFLVSFYNNEISEKSEIFDDQFSVERPDGSNFTLKIRSTKLEDSAMYFCASRGDSLYGYTFGSGTRLTVV.

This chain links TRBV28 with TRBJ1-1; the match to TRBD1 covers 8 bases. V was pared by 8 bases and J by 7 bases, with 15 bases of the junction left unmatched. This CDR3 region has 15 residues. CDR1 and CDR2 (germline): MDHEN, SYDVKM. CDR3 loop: CASGSTDRGSDEAFF. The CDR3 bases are TGTGCCAGCGGAAGTACAGACAGGGGAAGTGATGAAGCTTTCTTT.

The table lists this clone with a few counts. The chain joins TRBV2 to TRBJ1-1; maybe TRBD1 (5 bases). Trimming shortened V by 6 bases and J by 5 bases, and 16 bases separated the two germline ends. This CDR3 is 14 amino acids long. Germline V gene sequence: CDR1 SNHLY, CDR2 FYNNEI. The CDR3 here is CASRPQGGNTEAFF. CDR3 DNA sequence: TGTGCCAGCAGGCCTCAGGGAGGAAATACTGAAGCTTTCTTT. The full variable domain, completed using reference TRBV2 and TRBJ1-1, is EPEVTQTPSHQVTQMGQEVILRCVPISNHLYFYWYRQILGQKVEFLVSFYNNEISEKSEIFDDQFSVERPDGSNFTLKIRSTKLEDSAMYFCASRPQGGNTEAFFGQGTRLTVV.

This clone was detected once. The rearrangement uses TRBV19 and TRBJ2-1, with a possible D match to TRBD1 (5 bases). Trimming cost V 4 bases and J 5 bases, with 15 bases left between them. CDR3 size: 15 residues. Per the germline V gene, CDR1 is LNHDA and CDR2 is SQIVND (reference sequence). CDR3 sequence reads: CASSNARQRNNEQFF. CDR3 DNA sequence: TGTGCCAGTAGTAATGCGAGACAGCGTAACAATGAGCAGTTCTTC.

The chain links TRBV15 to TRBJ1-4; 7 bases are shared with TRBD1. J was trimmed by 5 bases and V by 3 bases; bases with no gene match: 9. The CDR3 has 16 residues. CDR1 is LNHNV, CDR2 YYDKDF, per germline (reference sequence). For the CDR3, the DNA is TGTGCCACCAGCAGTCAACCGACAGGGATCAATGAAAAACTGTTTTTT. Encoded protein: CATSSQPTGINEKLFF.

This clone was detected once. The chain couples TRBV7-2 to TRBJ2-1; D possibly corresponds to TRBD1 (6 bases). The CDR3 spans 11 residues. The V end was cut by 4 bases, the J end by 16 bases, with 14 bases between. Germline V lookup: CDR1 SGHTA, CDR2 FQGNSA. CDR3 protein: CASSSGTSEFF. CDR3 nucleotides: TGTGCCAGCAGCTCGGGGACATCTGAATTCTTC. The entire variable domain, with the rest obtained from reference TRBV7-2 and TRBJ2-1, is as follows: GAGVSQSPSNKVTEKGKDVELRCDPISGHTALYWYRQSLGQGLEFLIYFQGNSAPDKSGLPSDRFSAERTGGSVSTLTIQRTQQEDSAVYLCASSSGTSEFFGPGTRLTVL.

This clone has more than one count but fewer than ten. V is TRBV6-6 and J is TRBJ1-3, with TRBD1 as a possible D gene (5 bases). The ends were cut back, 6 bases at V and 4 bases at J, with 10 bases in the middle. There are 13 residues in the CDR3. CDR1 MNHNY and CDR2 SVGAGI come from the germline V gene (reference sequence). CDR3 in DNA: TGTGCCAGCAGCCGCGACAGAGGAAACACCATATATTTT. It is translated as CASSRDRGNTIYF.

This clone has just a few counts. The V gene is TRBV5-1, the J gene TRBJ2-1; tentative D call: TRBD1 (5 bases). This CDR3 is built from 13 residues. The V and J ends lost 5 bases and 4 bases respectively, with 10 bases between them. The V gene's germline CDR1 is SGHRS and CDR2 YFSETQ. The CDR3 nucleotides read TGCGCCAGCAGGACAGACGAGTACAATGAGCAGTTCTTC. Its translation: CASRTDEYNEQFF.

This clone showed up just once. CDR3 DNA sequence: TGTGCCAGCAGTGTACAGGGCTCCTACAATGAGCAGTTCTTC. Encoded protein: CASSVQGSYNEQFF. The chain is built from TRBV2 and TRBJ2-1; perhaps TRBD1 as D (6 bases). From germline, CDR1 is SNHLY and CDR2 FYNNEI. The length of the CDR3 is 14 residues. V was trimmed by 4 bases and J by 0 bases, leaving 7 bases between them.

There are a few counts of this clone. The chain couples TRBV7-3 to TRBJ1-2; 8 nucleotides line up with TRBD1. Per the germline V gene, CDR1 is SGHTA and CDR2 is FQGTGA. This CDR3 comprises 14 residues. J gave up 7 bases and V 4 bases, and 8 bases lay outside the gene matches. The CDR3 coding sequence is TGTGCCAGCAGCTCCTCAGGGGGCTTCGGTGGCTACACCTTC. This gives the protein CASSSSGGFGGYTF.

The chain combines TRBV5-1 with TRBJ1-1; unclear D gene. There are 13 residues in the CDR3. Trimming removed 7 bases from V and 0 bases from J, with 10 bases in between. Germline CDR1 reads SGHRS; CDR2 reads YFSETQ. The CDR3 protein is CASREDLNTEAFF. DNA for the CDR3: TGCGCCAGCCGGGAGGACTTGAACACTGAAGCTTTCTTT.

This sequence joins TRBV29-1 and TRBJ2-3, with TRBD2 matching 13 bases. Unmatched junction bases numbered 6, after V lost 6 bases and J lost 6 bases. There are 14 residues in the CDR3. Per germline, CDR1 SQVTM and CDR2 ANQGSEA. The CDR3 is CSVSGLAGLDTQYF. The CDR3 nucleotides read TGCAGCGTCTCGGGACTAGCGGGGTTGGATACGCAGTATTTT.

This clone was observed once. Here the CDR3 reads CASSPGGQPQHF. In nucleotides, the CDR3 is TGTGCCAGTAGTCCCGGAGGTCAGCCCCAGCATTTT. The chain joins TRBV19 to TRBJ1-5; D is unclear. Trimming removed 5 bases from V and 6 bases from J, with 8 bases in between. The CDR3 contains 12 residues. Germline lookup yields CDR1 LNHDA and CDR2 SQIVND (reference sequence).

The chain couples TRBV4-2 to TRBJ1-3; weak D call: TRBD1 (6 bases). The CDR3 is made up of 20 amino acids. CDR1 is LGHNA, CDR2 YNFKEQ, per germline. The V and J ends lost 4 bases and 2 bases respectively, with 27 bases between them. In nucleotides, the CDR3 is TGTGCCAGCAGCCTCCACCCAGGGACACAGACTTCCAGAGCTGGAAACACCATATATTTT. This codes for CASSLHPGTQTSRAGNTIYF.